This TCR beta chain was profiled in a study of T cell changes during pregnancy in multiple sclerosis. TCRdb keeps only in-frame clones here, not all; method: immunoSEQ multiplex PCR. The sample lists about 28,000 clones, about 90% occurring once. V lost 6 bases, J lost 2 bases, and 8 bases lay in between. Germline assignment: CDR1 MNHNS and CDR2 SASEGT. The CDR3 is made up of 13 amino acids. The source is a female donor in good health, enrolled as a control in a pregnancy study. Sequencing was performed on peripheral blood, taken in the first trimester of pregnancy. The rearrangement links TRBV6-1 to TRBJ1-5, with D unclear. The CDR3 region has the DNA TGTGCCAGCAGGAGGGAGGGCAATCAGCCCCAGCATTTT. This encodes CASRREGNQPQHF.